These 21 T cell receptor beta chains came from one sample sequenced in a study of CD8 T cells in ankylosing spondylitis. TCRdb reanalysed the 5' RACE reads using MiXCR and keeps one entry per CDR3 protein. The repertoire includes a few hundred thousand distinct CDR3 sequences, 18% of them detected once, and more than 25% sits in the top ten. Sequenced input: blood, either unsorted or a sorted T cell fraction (not recorded which). These TCRs come from a male donor with ankylosing spondylitis or in good health (not recorded which).

This clonotype was counted at least ten times. V and J are TRBV6-2 or TRBV6-3 and TRBJ2-2, with no clear D. The CDR3 runs to 12 residues. The germline V gene encodes CDR1 MNHEY and CDR2 SVGEGT. V was cut by 6 bases and J by 2 bases, with 4 bases left in between. Here the CDR3 reads CASRSNTGELFF. The CDR3 nucleotides are TGTGCCAGCAGAAGTAACACCGGGGAGCTGTTTTTT.

This clonotype showed up just a few times. The CDR3 protein is CASRKTSGRYNEQFF. For the CDR3, the DNA is TGTGCCAGCAGGAAGACTAGCGGGAGGTACAATGAGCAGTTCTTC. This sequence joins TRBV5-6 and TRBJ2-1; TRBD2 aligns across 13 bases. The germline V gene has CDR1 SGHDT and CDR2 YYEEEE. V trimming: 5 bases; J trimming: 4 bases; junction bases outside the gene matches: 3. The CDR3 has 15 amino acids.

The chain joins TRBV6-5 to TRBJ2-1, with D possibly being TRBD2 (6 bases). V was cut by 3 bases and J by 10 bases, with 10 bases left in between. CDR1 and CDR2 (germline): MNHEY, SVGAGI. This CDR3 is 12 amino acids long. The CDR3 loop is CASSYLAGEQFF. CDR3 in DNA: TGTGCCAGCAGTTATTTGGCGGGAGAGCAGTTCTTC.

This clonotype has only a few counts. The chain combines TRBV9 with TRBJ2-7; TRBD2 aligns across 7 bases. The CDR3 is made up of 15 amino acids. Germline lookup yields CDR1 SGDLS and CDR2 YYNGEE. V trimming: 0 bases; J trimming: 3 bases; junction bases outside the gene matches: 6. DNA of the CDR3: TGTGCCAGCAGCGTAGGGCTAGCGGAGGGCTACGAGCAGTACTTC. Protein product: CASSVGLAEGYEQYF.

The rearrangement joins TRBV12-3 or TRBV12-4 to TRBJ2-3, with a possible D match to TRBD1 (5 bases). V lost 7 bases, J lost 1 base, and 12 bases lay in between. CDR3 length: 14 residues. DNA for the CDR3: TGTGCCAGCAAAGCAGGGCTGGGCACAGATACGCAGTATTTT. Amino acids: CASKAGLGTDTQYF.

V gene TRBV6-2 or TRBV6-3 combines with J gene TRBJ1-6, with a tentative D call TRBD1 (6 bases). The V end was cut by 0 bases, the J end by 8 bases, with 26 bases between. The CDR3 loop spans 20 amino acids. CDR1 MNHEY and CDR2 SVGEGT come from the germline V gene. The CDR3 region has the DNA TGTGCCAGCAGTTACTCGAGTTCGGGGGGCCTACCATTTTGGGATTCACCCCTCCACTTT. Translation gives CASSYSSSGGLPFWDSPLHF.

The chain combines TRBV6-5 with TRBJ2-2, with D tentatively TRBD1 (5 bases). This CDR3 spans 19 amino acids. Per the germline V gene, CDR1 is MNHEY and CDR2 is SVGAGI. The germline V and J ends were trimmed by 1 base and 6 bases, with 24 bases remaining between them. CDR3: CASSYFFDLADTSSGELFF. CDR3 bases: TGTGCCAGCAGTTACTTCTTCGACCTCGCGGACACTTCGTCCGGGGAGCTGTTTTTT.

In this sample, this clonotype turned up a few times. This sequence joins TRBV20-1 and TRBJ2-1, with TRBD2 identical over 13 bases. With 6 bases clipped from V and 9 bases from J, the junction kept 11 bases outside the gene matches. CDR3 size: 15 residues. Germline lookup yields CDR1 DFQATT and CDR2 SNEGSKA (reference sequence). The CDR3 reads CSALFGLAGVGEQFF. CDR3 sequence (DNA): TGCAGTGCCCTCTTTGGACTAGCGGGAGTAGGTGAGCAGTTCTTC.

In this sample, this clonotype turned up a few times. The chain carries TRBV29-1 and TRBJ2-1; D might be TRBD2 (6 bases). CDR1 SQVTM and CDR2 ANQGSEA come from the germline V gene. CDR3 size: 16 residues. Trimming left V 4 bases short and J 1 base short, with 17 bases between. The CDR3 sequence: CSVALGTRGSYNEQFF. The CDR3 nucleotides are TGCAGCGTTGCGTTAGGGACTCGTGGTTCCTACAATGAGCAGTTCTTC.

With respect to this clonotype: No conserved phenylalanine or tryptophan ends this CDR3, so it is likely a read error. The V gene is TRBV6-5, the J gene TRBJ2-7; 8 nucleotides line up with TRBD1. This CDR3 is built from 15 residues. Germline CDR1 is MNHEY and CDR2 is SVGAGI. After removal of 3 bases from V and 6 bases from J, the junction contained 10 bases not matched to a gene. The DNA of the CDR3 is TGTGCCAGCAGTTATCTCGACAGGGGTTCTGCCGAGCAGTACCTC. It specifies CASSYLDRGSAEQYL.

The rearrangement links TRBV4-1 to TRBJ2-4; 7 bases are a match to TRBD2. This CDR3 has 17 amino acids. Unmatched junction bases numbered 11, after V lost 1 base and J lost 5 bases. The germline CDR1 and CDR2 sequences are MGHRA and YSYEKL. The CDR3 loop reads CASSQVSAGADQNIQYF. The CDR3 bases are TGCGCCAGCAGCCAAGTCTCTGCGGGAGCAGACCAAAACATTCAGTACTTC.

The rearrangement joins TRBV7-9 to TRBJ2-1; D remains ambiguous. CDR3 length: 13 residues. V was trimmed by 6 bases and J by 4 bases, leaving 10 bases between them. The germline V gene has CDR1 SEHNR and CDR2 FQNEAQ (reference sequence). Here the CDR3 DNA reads TGTGCCAGCAGGGCAGGCTCGTACAATGAGCAGTTCTTC. Amino acids: CASRAGSYNEQFF.

This clonotype has more than one count but fewer than ten. The chain employs TRBV3-1 and TRBJ2-5; 8 bases are shared with TRBD2. The trim removed 2 bases at V and 5 bases at J, leaving 4 bases unmatched. Germline loops: CDR1 LGHDT, CDR2 YNNKEL (reference sequence). This CDR3 has 14 amino acids. This CDR3 is CASSQPGLVETQYF. CDR3 DNA sequence: TGTGCCAGCAGCCAACCGGGACTAGTCGAGACCCAGTACTTC.

A few counts support this clonotype. V usage is TRBV9 and J usage is TRBJ2-1; 14 bases line up with TRBD2. The length of the CDR3 is 17 residues. Per germline, CDR1 SGDLS and CDR2 YYNGEE. Trimming took 0 bases from V and 8 from J; bases not matched to a gene: 7. The CDR3 is CASSVGRGTSGSDEQFF. The CDR3 nucleotides are TGTGCCAGCAGCGTAGGGCGAGGGACTAGCGGGAGCGATGAGCAGTTCTTC. Full variable domain (remainder filled in from reference TRBV9 and TRBJ2-1): DSGVTQTPKHLITATGQRVTLRCSPRSGDLSVYWYQQSLDQGLQFLIQYYNGEERAKGNILERFSAQQFPDLHSELNLSSLELGDSALYFCASSVGRGTSGSDEQFFGPGTRLTVL.

This clonotype was detected only a few times. This sequence joins TRBV5-6 and TRBJ2-1, with a possible D match to TRBD1 (5 bases). Trimming stripped 4 bases from V and 4 bases from J, with 18 bases between. CDR1 is SGHDT and CDR2 is YYEEEE in the germline V gene. The CDR3 loop spans 16 amino acids. Written as DNA, the CDR3 is TGTGCCAGCAGCCCGCAGACAGCTTCTATATACAATGAGCAGTTCTTC. This encodes CASSPQTASIYNEQFF.

The V and J genes are TRBV7-8 and TRBJ2-7; D call uncertain. This CDR3 has 13 amino acids. The germline V gene has CDR1 SGHVS and CDR2 FQNEAQ. Between the trimmed V and J ends, which lost 3 bases and 4 bases, there was a span of 10 bases. CDR3 sequence: CASSLEGLYEQYF. Written as DNA, the CDR3 is TGTGCCAGCAGCTTGGAAGGTTTGTACGAGCAGTACTTC.

This clonotype was counted many times. The chain recombines TRBV7-9 with TRBJ1-2, with D perhaps matching TRBD1 (6 bases). V lost 5 bases, J lost 8 bases, and 15 bases lay in between. Per the germline V gene, CDR1 is SEHNR and CDR2 is FQNEAQ (reference sequence). This CDR3 region has 13 residues. The CDR3, as DNA: TGTGCCAGCAGCAACAGACAGGATTCCGGCTACACCTTC. Translated, it gives CASSNRQDSGYTF.

This clonotype was found many times. This rearrangement joins TRBV9 to TRBJ2-1; possibly TRBD1 or TRBD2 for D (5 bases each). The CDR3 has 13 residues. Germline values: CDR1 SGDLS, CDR2 YYNGEE. V lost 0 bases and J 8 bases, leaving 9 bases between the germline ends. CDR3: CASSVGDLDEQFF. The CDR3, as DNA: TGTGCCAGCAGCGTAGGGGACCTCGATGAGCAGTTCTTC.

V gene TRBV12-3 or TRBV12-4 combines with J gene TRBJ1-1, with D hard to call. The CDR3 consists of 13 residues. The V gene lost 0 bases and the J gene lost 4 bases, with 6 bases spanning the gap. Here the CDR3 reads CASSLAGLTEAFF. CDR3 coding DNA: TGTGCCAGCAGTTTAGCGGGCCTCACTGAAGCTTTCTTT.

This rearrangement joins TRBV12-3 or TRBV12-4 to TRBJ2-5, with D possibly matching TRBD1 (5 bases). Trimming removed 8 bases from V and 1 base from J, with 11 bases in between. The CDR3 length is 13 residues. CDR3 loop: CASLWTFQETQYF. CDR3 nucleotides: TGTGCCAGCCTATGGACATTCCAAGAGACCCAGTACTTC.

The rearrangement links TRBV4-1 to TRBJ2-1; perhaps TRBD2 as D (6 bases). The V end was cut by 0 bases, the J end by 3 bases, with 12 bases between. The CDR3 sequence is 16 residues long. Germline V gene data show CDR1 as MGHRA and CDR2 as YSYEKL. CDR3 nucleotides: TGCGCCAGCAGCCAAGATCCGCGGGACCACTACAATGAGCAGTTCTTC. It translates to CASSQDPRDHYNEQFF.